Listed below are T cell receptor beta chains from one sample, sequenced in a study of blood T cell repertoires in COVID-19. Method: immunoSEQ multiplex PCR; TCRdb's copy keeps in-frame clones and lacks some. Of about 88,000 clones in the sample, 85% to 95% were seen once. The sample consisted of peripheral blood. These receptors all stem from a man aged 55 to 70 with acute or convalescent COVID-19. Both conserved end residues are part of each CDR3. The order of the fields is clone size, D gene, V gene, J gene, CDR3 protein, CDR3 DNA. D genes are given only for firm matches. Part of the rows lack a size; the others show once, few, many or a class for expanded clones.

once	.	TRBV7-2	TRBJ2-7	CASSSHASSYEQYF	TGTGCCAGCAGCTCTCATGCCAGCTCCTACGAGCAGTACTTC
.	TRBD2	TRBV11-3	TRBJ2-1	CASSLSGRKYNEQFF	TGTGCCAGCAGCTTAAGCGGGAGGAAGTACAATGAGCAGTTCTTC
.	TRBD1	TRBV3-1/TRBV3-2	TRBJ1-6	CASSLRGNYNSPLHF	TGTGCCAGCAGCCTCAGGGGGAACTATAATTCACCCCTCCACTTT
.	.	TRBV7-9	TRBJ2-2	CASSPWGANTGELFF	TGTGCCAGCAGCCCCTGGGGGGCGAACACCGGGGAGCTGTTTTTT
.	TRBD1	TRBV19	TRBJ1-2	CATRDRGGPGYGYTF	TGTGCCACCCGGGACAGGGGAGGGCCTGGGTATGGCTACACCTTC
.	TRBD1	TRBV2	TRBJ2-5	CASNSDRARETQYF	TGTGCCAGCAATTCCGACAGGGCGAGAGAGACCCAGTACTTC
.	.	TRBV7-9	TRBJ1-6	CASSGTGLWNSPLHF	TGTGCCAGCAGCGGAACAGGGTTATGGAATTCACCCCTCCACTTT
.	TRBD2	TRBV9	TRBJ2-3	CASSGFGSGDTQYF	TGTGCCAGCAGCGGGTTTGGTAGCGGGGATACGCAGTATTTT
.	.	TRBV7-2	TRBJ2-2	CASSLQGSPRELFF	TGTGCCAGCAGCCTCCAGGGGAGCCCCCGGGAGCTGTTTTTT
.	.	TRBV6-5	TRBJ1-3	CASSSSVGNTIYF	.
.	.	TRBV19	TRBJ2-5	CASSMQGIQETQYF	TGTGCCAGTAGTATGCAGGGAATCCAAGAGACCCAGTACTTC
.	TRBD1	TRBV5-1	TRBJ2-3	CASSLAGQGTDTQYF	TGCGCCAGCAGCTTGGCGGGACAGGGCACAGATACGCAGTATTTT
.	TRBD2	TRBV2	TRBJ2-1	CASIFGLAWNEQFF	TGTGCCAGCATTTTTGGACTAGCTTGGAATGAGCAGTTCTTC
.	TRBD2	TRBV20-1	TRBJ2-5	CSASGTSGSSGETQYF	TGCAGTGCTAGTGGGACTAGCGGGAGTTCAGGGGAGACCCAGTACTTC
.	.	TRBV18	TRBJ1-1	CASSPGGNTEAFF	TGTGCCAGCTCACCGGGGGGGAACACTGAAGCTTTCTTT
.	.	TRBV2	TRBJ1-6	CASTEQGRTNSPLHF	TGTGCCAGCACCGAACAGGGCCGTACCAATTCACCCCTCCACTTT
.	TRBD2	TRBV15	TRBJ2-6	CATSRGPGLQSGANVLTF	TGTGCCACCAGCAGAGGTCCGGGACTACAATCTGGGGCCAACGTCCTGACTTTC
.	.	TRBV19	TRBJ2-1	CASSKSVSYNEQFF	TGTGCCAGTAGTAAGAGTGTGTCCTACAATGAGCAGTTCTTC
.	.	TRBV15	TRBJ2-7	CATSRDNTGPSYEQYF	TGTGCCACCAGCAGAGATAACACAGGGCCCTCCTACGAGCAGTACTTC